The T cell receptor (beta chain) under discussion was sequenced for a study of OX40 agonist ivuxolimab in advanced cancers. On the study more broadly: 30% to 40% of patients had received prior checkpoint inhibitor therapy.

Findings and caveats of the study: Doses of 0.1 to 3.0 mg/kg were accompanied by clonal expansion of CD4+ and CD8+ blood T cells by week 6. The study found that CD8+ T cells averaged more expanded clones than CD4+.

Details on this clone: The target antigen is unknown.

Produced via immunoSEQ multiplex PCR; TCRdb's table is partial and in-frame only. The sample consists of roughly 120,000 clones, about nine tenths of them appearing once. The cohort excluded patients with autoimmune disease history or systemic immunosuppression. CDR3 size: 19 residues. Germline CDR1 is MRHNA and CDR2 is SNTAGT. The V and J ends lost 5 bases and 1 base, in that order; junction bases with no gene match: 13. The chain employs TRBV6-4 and TRBJ2-6; 8 bases line up with TRBD1. This receptor was obtained from an adult with an advanced solid tumor such as melanoma, head and neck, liver or kidney cancer. This specimen consisted of CD4+ or CD8+ T cells sorted from blood, obtained in a trial of the OX40 agonist ivuxolimab. In nucleotides, the CDR3 is TGTGCCAGCAGTCGATTCAGAAATCAGGGGGCGTCTGGGGCCAACGTCCTGACTTTC. Amino acid sequence: CASSRFRNQGASGANVLTF.